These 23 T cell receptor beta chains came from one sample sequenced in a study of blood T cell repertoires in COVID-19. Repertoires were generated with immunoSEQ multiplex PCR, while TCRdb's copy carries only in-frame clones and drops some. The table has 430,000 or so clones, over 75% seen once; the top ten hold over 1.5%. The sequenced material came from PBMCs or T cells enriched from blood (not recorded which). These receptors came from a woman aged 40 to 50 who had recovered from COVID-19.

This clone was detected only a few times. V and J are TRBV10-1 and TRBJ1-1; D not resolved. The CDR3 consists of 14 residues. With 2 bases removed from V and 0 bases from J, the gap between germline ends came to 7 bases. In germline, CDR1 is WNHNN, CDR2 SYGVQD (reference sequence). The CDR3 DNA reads TGCGCCAGCAGTGAGCCAGGCTTGAACACTGAAGCTTTCTTT. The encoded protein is CASSEPGLNTEAFF.

This CDR3 is CASSNDGTGYLRGTEAFF. DNA of the CDR3: TGTGCCAGCAGCAACGACGGGACAGGGTATCTGAGGGGGACTGAAGCTTTCTTT. The rearrangement links TRBV21-1 to TRBJ1-1; whether TRBD1, the table's D call, matches the DNA was not checked. TRBV21-1 is reported as a pseudogene. The CDR3 contains 18 residues.

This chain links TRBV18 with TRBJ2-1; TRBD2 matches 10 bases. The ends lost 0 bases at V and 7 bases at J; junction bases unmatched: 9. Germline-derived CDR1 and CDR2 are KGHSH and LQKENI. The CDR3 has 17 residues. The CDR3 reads CASSPPASAGGRNEQFF. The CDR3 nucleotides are TGTGCCAGCTCACCACCGGCATCAGCGGGAGGGAGGAATGAGCAGTTCTTC.

The CDR3 spells CASIRRDTSGELFF. CDR3 DNA: TGTGCCAGCATCCGCCGGGACACTTCCGGGGAGCTGTTTTTT. This chain joins TRBV2 and TRBJ2-2; D is perhaps TRBD1 (6 bases). Trimming shortened V by 7 bases and J by 6 bases, and 15 bases separated the two germline ends. The germline gives CDR1 SNHLY, CDR2 FYNNEI. There are 14 residues in the CDR3.

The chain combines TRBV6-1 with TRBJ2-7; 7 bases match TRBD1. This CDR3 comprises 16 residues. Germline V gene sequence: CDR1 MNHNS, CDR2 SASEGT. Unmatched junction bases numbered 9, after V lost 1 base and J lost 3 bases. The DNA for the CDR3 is TGTGCCAGCAGTGAAGACGACAGGGCCCCGCACTACGAGCAGTACTTC. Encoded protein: CASSEDDRAPHYEQYF.

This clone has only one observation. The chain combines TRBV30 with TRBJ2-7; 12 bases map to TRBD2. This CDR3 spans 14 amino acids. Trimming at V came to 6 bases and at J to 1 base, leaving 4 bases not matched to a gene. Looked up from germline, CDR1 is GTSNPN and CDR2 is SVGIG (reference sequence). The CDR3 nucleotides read TGTGCCTGTACGACTAGCGGGAGTTCCTACGAGCAGTACTTC. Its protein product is CACTTSGSSYEQYF.

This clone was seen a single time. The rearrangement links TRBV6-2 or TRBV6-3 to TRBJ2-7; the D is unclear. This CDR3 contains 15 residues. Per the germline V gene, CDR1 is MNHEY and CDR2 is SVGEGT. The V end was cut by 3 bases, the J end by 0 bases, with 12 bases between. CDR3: CASSYVSGPSYEQYF. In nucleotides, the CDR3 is TGTGCCAGCAGTTATGTGTCTGGGCCCTCCTACGAGCAGTACTTC.

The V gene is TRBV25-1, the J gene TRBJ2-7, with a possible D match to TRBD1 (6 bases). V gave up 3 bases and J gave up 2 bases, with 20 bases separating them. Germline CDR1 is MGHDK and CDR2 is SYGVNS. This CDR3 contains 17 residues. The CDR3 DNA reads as TGTGCCAGCAGTGACCCGTCGGGACACCATCCTACCTACGAGCAGTACTTC. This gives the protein CASSDPSGHHPTYEQYF.

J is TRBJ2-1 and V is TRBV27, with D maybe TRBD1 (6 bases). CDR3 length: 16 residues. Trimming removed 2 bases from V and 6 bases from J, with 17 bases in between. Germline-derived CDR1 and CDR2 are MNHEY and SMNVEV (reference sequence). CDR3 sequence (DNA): TGTGCCAGCAGTTTAGGTGGTTCCTCCAGGGGCAATGAGCAGTTCTTC. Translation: CASSLGGSSRGNEQFF.

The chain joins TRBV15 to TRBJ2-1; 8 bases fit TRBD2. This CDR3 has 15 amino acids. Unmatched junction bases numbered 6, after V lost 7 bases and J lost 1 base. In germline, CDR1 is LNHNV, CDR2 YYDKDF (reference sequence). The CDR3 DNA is TGTGCCACCACCCTTAGCGGGACATCCTACAATGAGCAGTTCTTC. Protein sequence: CATTLSGTSYNEQFF.

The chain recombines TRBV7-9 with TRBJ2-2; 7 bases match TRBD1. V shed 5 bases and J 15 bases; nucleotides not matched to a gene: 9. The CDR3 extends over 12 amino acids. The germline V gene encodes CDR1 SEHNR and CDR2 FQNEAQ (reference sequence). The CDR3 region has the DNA TGTGCCAGCAGCCCCCCAGGACAGGCGGTGTTTTTT. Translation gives CASSPPGQAVFF. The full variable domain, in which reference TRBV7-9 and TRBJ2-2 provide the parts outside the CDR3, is DTGVSQNPRHKITKRGQNVTFRCDPISEHNRLYWYRQTLGQGPEFLTYFQNEAQLEKSRLLSDRFSAERPKGSFSTLEIQRTEQGDSAMYLCASSPPGQAVFFGEGSRLTVL.

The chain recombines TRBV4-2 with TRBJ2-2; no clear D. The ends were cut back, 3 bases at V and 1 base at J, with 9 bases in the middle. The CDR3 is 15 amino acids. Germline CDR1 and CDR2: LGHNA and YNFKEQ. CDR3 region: CASSQAHRNTGELFF. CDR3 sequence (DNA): TGTGCCAGCAGCCAGGCCCACAGGAACACCGGGGAGCTGTTTTTT.

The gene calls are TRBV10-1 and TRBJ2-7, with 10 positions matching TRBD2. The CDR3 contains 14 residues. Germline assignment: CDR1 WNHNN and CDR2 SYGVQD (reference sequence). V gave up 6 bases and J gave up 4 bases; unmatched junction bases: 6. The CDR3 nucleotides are TGCGCCAGCAGCGAGAGCGGGAGGGGATACGAGCAGTACTTC. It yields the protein CASSESGRGYEQYF.

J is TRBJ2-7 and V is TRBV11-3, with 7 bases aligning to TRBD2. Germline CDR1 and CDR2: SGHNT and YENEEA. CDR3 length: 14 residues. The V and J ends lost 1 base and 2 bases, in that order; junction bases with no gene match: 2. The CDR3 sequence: CASSLGGLTYEQYF. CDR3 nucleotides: TGTGCCAGCAGCTTAGGGGGACTAACCTACGAGCAGTACTTC.

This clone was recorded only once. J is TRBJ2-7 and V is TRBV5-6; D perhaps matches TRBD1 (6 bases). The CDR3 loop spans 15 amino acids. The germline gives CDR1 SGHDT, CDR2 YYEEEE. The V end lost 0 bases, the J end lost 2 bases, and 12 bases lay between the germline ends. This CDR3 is CASSLDRETPYEQYF. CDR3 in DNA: TGTGCCAGCAGCTTGGACAGGGAAACCCCCTACGAGCAGTACTTC.

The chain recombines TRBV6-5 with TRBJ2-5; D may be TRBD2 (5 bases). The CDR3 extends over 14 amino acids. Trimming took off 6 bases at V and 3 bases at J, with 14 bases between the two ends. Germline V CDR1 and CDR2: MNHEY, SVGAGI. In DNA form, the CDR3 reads TGTGCCAGCAGACGGGAAGCTTGGGAAGAGACCCAGTACTTC. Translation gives CASRREAWEETQYF.

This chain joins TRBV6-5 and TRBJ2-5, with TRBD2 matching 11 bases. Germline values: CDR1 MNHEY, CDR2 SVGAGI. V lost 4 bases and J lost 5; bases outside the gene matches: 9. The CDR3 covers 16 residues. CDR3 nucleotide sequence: TGTGCCAGCAGTTCCCCCGCGTCTAGCGGGAGGGAGACCCAGTACTTC. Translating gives CASSSPASSGRETQYF.

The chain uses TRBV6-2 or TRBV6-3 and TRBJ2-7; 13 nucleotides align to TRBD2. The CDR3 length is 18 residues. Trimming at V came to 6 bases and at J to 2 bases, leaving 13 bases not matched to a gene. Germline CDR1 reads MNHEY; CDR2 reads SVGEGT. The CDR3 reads CASSRGLAGVSPTYEQYF. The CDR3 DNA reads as TGTGCCAGCAGCCGCGGACTAGCGGGAGTGAGCCCGACCTACGAGCAGTACTTC.

The CDR3: CASSQGGTEAFF. Here the CDR3 DNA reads TGTGCCAGCTCACAAGGGGGTACTGAAGCTTTCTTT. The chain joins TRBV18 to TRBJ1-1, with D possibly being TRBD1 (6 bases). Looked up from germline, CDR1 is KGHSH and CDR2 is LQKENI. CDR3 length: 12 amino acids. The V end lost 4 bases, the J end lost 5 bases, and 8 bases lay between the germline ends.

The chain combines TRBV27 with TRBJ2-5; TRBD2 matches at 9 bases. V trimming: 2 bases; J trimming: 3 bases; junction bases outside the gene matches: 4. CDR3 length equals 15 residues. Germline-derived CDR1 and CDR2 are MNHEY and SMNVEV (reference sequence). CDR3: CASSLIAGEEETQYF. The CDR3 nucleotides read TGTGCCAGCAGTTTAATAGCGGGAGAGGAAGAGACCCAGTACTTC.

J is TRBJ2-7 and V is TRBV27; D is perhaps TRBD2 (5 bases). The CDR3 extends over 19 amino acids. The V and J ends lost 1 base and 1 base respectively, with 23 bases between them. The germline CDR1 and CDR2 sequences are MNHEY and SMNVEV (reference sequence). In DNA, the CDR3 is TGTGCCAGCAGTTTATTCGCTCTGGTCGGGGTAAGGGAATCCTACGAGCAGTACTTC. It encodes CASSLFALVGVRESYEQYF.

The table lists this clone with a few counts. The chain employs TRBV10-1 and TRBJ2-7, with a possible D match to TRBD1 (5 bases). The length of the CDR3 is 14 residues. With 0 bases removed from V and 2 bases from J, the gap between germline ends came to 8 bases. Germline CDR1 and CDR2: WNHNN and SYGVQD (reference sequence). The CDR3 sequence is CASSESGRAYEQYF. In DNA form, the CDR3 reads TGCGCCAGCAGTGAGTCGGGCAGGGCCTACGAGCAGTACTTC.

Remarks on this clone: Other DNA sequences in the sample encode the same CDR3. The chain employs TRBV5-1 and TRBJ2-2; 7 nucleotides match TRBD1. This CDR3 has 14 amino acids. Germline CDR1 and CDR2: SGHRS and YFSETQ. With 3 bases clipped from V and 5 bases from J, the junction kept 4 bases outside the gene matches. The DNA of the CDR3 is TGCGCCAGCAGCTACCGACAGGGAACCGGGGAGCTGTTTTTT. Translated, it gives CASSYRQGTGELFF.